This T cell receptor beta chain was recorded in a study of neurological immune-mediated disorders. MiXCR was run by TCRdb on the 5' RACE reads, yielding one entry per CDR3 protein. The sample contains about 48,000 distinct CDR3 sequences, 10% of which appear only once. This CDR3 spans 14 amino acids. Trimming took off 6 bases at V and 3 bases at J, with 15 bases between the two ends. Germline V lookup: CDR1 ENHRY, CDR2 SYGVKD. It was from 2 million PBMCs stored at -80 C that the unsorted libraries were obtained. This clonotype appeared many times. This sequence joins TRBV10-3 and TRBJ2-7; D gene unclear. This clonotype was sampled from a woman between 40 and 50 years old with HTLV-1-associated myelopathy (HAM/TSP). The sample comprised PBMCs. Written as DNA, the CDR3 is TGTGCCATCAGGCACGACGGACGGCTCTACGAGCAGTACTTC. Protein sequence: CAIRHDGRLYEQYF.